This T cell receptor beta chain was profiled in a study of blood T cells in healthy people across ages. Overall study results and limits: Compared with aged donors, long-lived donors showed fewer expanded clones, suggesting selection.

A few counts support this clonotype. Its matching antigen is unknown. V lost 0 bases, J lost 0 bases, and 7 bases stayed unmatched. The V gene's germline CDR1 is MNHNS and CDR2 SASEGT. This CDR3 comprises 17 residues. A J-beta primer mix and a sample-barcoded 5' primer were used in a second PCR of about 7 to 12 cycles. MiXCR, applied by TCRdb to the 5' RACE reads, yields one record per CDR3 protein. The repertoire has about 1 million distinct CDR3 sequences, around 43% of them found once; the top ten carry 15% to 20%. Extracted total RNA amounted to at least 6 micrograms for each sample. The rearrangement links TRBV6-1 to TRBJ1-1; 7 bases line up with TRBD1. Sequenced material: blood. This TCR was sampled from an older woman in good health. The CDR3 bases are TGTGCCAGCAGTGAAGCAAGGGGGAGGGGGCTGAACACTGAAGCTTTCTTT. Protein product: CASSEARGRGLNTEAFF.